Listed here are 8 T cell receptor beta chains from one sample, sequenced in a study of ipilimumab plus nivolumab after autologous stem cell transplantation. TCRdb's copy holds only in-frame clones and misses some; the assay was immunoSEQ multiplex PCR. The sample has 15,000 to 20,000 clones, about 80% seen once. Sequenced here: PBMCs, sampled in a trial of ipilimumab plus nivolumab as post-transplant consolidation. These receptors all stem from a male donor with diffuse large B-cell lymphoma.

CDR3 in DNA: TGTGCCAGCTCACCGGGGGTTGGCGTTAATGAAAAACTGTTTTTT. It encodes CASSPGVGVNEKLFF. This chain uses TRBV18 with TRBJ1-4; D might be TRBD1 (5 bases). This CDR3 spans 15 amino acids. Per the germline V gene, CDR1 is KGHSH and CDR2 is LQKENI. V was clipped by 3 bases and J by 4 bases, with 12 bases between them.

The gene calls are TRBV6-5 and TRBJ1-1; D is ambiguous. CDR1 is MNHEY and CDR2 is SVGAGI in the germline V gene. The V end was cut by 2 bases, the J end by 1 base, with 11 bases between. CDR3 length: 15 amino acids. The CDR3 spells CASSYPGGRNTEAFF. The CDR3 bases are TGTGCCAGCAGTTACCCGGGAGGTAGGAACACTGAAGCTTTCTTT.

The gene calls are TRBV21-1 and TRBJ1-1. TRBV21-1 is given as a pseudogene. The length of the CDR3 is 14 residues. As DNA, the CDR3 is TGTGCCAGCAGCAAAGTACGCCGGAACACTGAAGCTTTCTTT. The encoded protein is CASSKVRRNTEAFF.

The V gene is TRBV28, the J gene TRBJ1-1, with TRBD1 matching 7 bases. The CDR3 is made up of 14 amino acids. V gave up 6 bases and J gave up 6 bases; unmatched junction bases: 10. Germline-derived CDR1 and CDR2 are MDHEN and SYDVKM. CDR3 protein: CASSPPRQGPEAFF. As DNA, the CDR3 is TGTGCCAGCAGCCCTCCTCGACAGGGTCCTGAAGCTTTCTTT.

The CDR3 DNA sequence: TGTGCCAGCAGCGTGGGAGGAGCTAGGCCCATCGGTGAAAAACTGTTTTTT. This translates into CASSVGGARPIGEKLFF. The chain couples TRBV9 to TRBJ1-4; D is unclear. The V gene's germline CDR1 is SGDLS and CDR2 YYNGEE. The CDR3 extends over 17 amino acids. The germline V and J ends were trimmed by 2 bases and 7 bases, with 21 bases remaining between them.

The genes are TRBV19 and TRBJ1-2; D possibly corresponds to TRBD1 (5 bases). Germline loops: CDR1 LNHDA, CDR2 SQIVND (reference sequence). The germline V and J ends were trimmed by 5 bases and 4 bases, with 17 bases remaining between them. This CDR3 has 15 residues. The CDR3: CASSSTQGFGYGYTF. CDR3 bases: TGTGCCAGTAGTTCAACCCAGGGATTTGGCTATGGCTACACCTTC.

The J gene is TRBJ1-5, the V gene TRBV4-3; a possible D gene is TRBD1 (5 bases). The CDR3 is made up of 15 amino acids. The V gene's germline CDR1 is LGHNA and CDR2 YSLEER. The V and J ends lost 0 bases and 7 bases respectively, with 13 bases between them. The CDR3 DNA is TGCGCCAGCAGCCAAGAGGTGACCCAGGGACAGCCCCAGCATTTT. Translation: CASSQEVTQGQPQHF.

J is TRBJ1-1 and V is TRBV5-1; 8 bases fit TRBD1. The CDR3 is made up of 14 amino acids. J gave up 4 bases and V 4 bases, and 6 bases lay outside the gene matches. Germline V gene data show CDR1 as SGHRS and CDR2 as YFSETQ. The CDR3 region is CASSQTGGSTEAFF. The CDR3, as DNA: TGCGCCAGCAGCCAAACAGGGGGTAGCACTGAAGCTTTCTTT.